The 29 T cell receptor beta chains presented below share a single source sample, sequenced in a study of Tregs in tolerant kidney transplant recipients. Profiling relied on immunoSEQ multiplex PCR, and the TCRdb table lists in-frame clones only, not all of them. Reported are approximately 31,000 clones; the ten largest clones contain approximately 6.9%. Sequenced material: CD8+ T cells from blood, taken before the transplant. The receptors come from a human donor who received a combined kidney and bone marrow transplant.

As regards this clone: The read stops 3 residues short of the end of the CDR3; the missing end is completed from the germline J gene. This chain links TRBV7-9 with TRBJ2-3, with D hard to call. The CDR3 runs 13 residues. Looked up from germline, CDR1 is SEHNR and CDR2 is FQNEAQ (reference sequence). With 1 base removed from V and 4 bases from J, the gap between germline ends came to 6 bases. CDR3 DNA (partial): TGTGCCAGCAGCTTAGGAGGTCCAGATACG. This gives the protein CASSLGGPDT. The full CDR3 protein reads CASSLGGPDTQYF. Full variable domain (outside the CDR3, taken from reference TRBV7-9 and TRBJ2-3): DTGVSQNPRHKITKRGQNVTFRCDPISEHNRLYWYRQTLGQGPEFLTYFQNEAQLEKSRLLSDRFSAERPKGSFSTLEIQRTEQGDSAMYLCASSLGGPDTQYFGPGTRLTVL.

Points on this clone: Sequencing ends 3 residues short of the CDR3 end; the germline J gene provides the rest. J is TRBJ2-1 and V is TRBV6-2 or TRBV6-3, with 10 nucleotides matching TRBD2. The CDR3 loop spans 16 amino acids. The ends lost 2 bases at V and 8 bases at J; junction bases unmatched: 9. Germline V lookup: CDR1 MNHEY, CDR2 SVGEGT. CDR3 DNA (partial): TGTGCCAGCAGTTACCGCGTTACCGGGACTAGCGATGAG. As protein: CASSYRVTGTSDE. Given in full, the CDR3 is CASSYRVTGTSDEQFF.

Of note for this clone: The CDR3 end falls 3 residues outside the read, so it is completed with the germline J gene. V usage is TRBV7-9 and J usage is TRBJ2-1; TRBD1 matches 9 bases. Losses at the gene ends were 6 bases for V and 7 bases for J; bases not matched to a gene: 10. Germline CDR1 reads SEHNR; CDR2 reads FQNEAQ (reference sequence). This CDR3 is built from 15 residues. CDR3 bases read: TGTGCCAGCAGGGAAAAGCGGACAGGGGATAATGAG. Translation gives CASREKRTGDNE. The CDR3 in its entirety is CASREKRTGDNEQFF.

Of note for this clone: The read halts 3 residues ahead of the CDR3 end, with the missing end drawn from the germline J gene. The same CDR3 arises from other DNA sequences in this sample as well. The J gene is TRBJ1-1, the V gene TRBV5-1; the D gene is possibly TRBD1 (5 bases). Germline V gene lookup returns CDR1 SGHRS and CDR2 YFSETQ. The CDR3 sequence is 13 residues long. The V and J ends lost 0 bases and 3 bases respectively, with 6 bases between them. The CDR3 here is CASSLGGDTEAFF. The CDR3 DNA, read in part, is TGCGCCAGCAGCTTGGGGGGGGACACTGAA. Together with reference TRBV5-1 and TRBJ1-1, the CDR3 gives the full variable domain: KAGVTQTPRYLIKTRGQQVTLSCSPISGHRSVSWYQQTPGQGLQFLFEYFSETQRNKGNFPGRFSGRQFSNSRSEMNVSTLELGDSALYLCASSLGGDTEAFFGQGTRLTVV.

Regarding this clone: The sequence runs out 3 residues before the end of the CDR3; the remainder is reconstructed from the germline J gene. The rearrangement links TRBV2 to TRBJ1-2; D ambiguous. Looked up from germline, CDR1 is SNHLY and CDR2 is FYNNEI. V was cut by 0 bases and J by 2 bases, with 10 bases left in between. The CDR3 contains 15 residues. CDR3 sequence reads: CASSEAAGLNYGYTF. Incomplete CDR3 DNA: TGTGCCAGCAGTGAAGCCGCGGGTCTCAACTATGGC.

For this clone: Coverage ceases 3 residues before the CDR3 finishes, and the germline J gene fills in the end. The genes are TRBV7-6 and TRBJ2-1; 10 nucleotides align to TRBD2. Trimming removed 4 bases from V and 4 bases from J; junction bases left unmatched: 4. The CDR3 totals 15 residues. Germline assignment: CDR1 SGHVS and CDR2 FNYEAQ. The CDR3 region is CASSSLAGEYNEQFF. Partial CDR3 DNA: TGTGCCAGCAGCTCCCTAGCGGGGGAATACAATGAG. Filled out from reference TRBV7-6 and TRBJ2-1, the complete variable domain reads GAGVSQSPRYKVTKRGQDVALRCDPISGHVSLYWYRQALGQGPEFLTYFNYEAQQDKSGLPNDRFSAERPEGSISTLTIQRTEQRDSAMYRCASSSLAGEYNEQFFGPGTRLTVL.

The sequenced part of the CDR3 DNA is TGTGCCATCAGTGAGGATACAGGGAGGTCGACCGGC. Translation gives CAISEDTGRSTG. The complete CDR3 sequence is CAISEDTGRSTGYTF. V usage is TRBV10-3 and J usage is TRBJ1-2; tentatively, D is TRBD1 (6 bases). The read terminates 3 residues ahead of where the CDR3 ends, so the germline J gene completes it. This CDR3 contains 15 residues. Germline CDR1 reads ENHRY; CDR2 reads SYGVKD.

In regard to this clone: The CDR3 extends 3 residues past the end of the read, so its final part is completed from the germline J gene. This chain connects TRBV7-9 to TRBJ2-7, with 8 bases lining up with TRBD2. The CDR3 is 13 residues long. CDR1 is SEHNR, CDR2 FQNEAQ, per germline (reference sequence). V was pared by 5 bases and J by 6 bases, with 6 bases of the junction left unmatched. CDR3 DNA (partial): TGTGCCAGCAGCCCCCCCGGGGGGGCCGAG. Protein: CASSPPGGAE. The CDR3 in its entirety is CASSPPGGAEQYF.

Remarks on this clone: The CDR3 end falls 3 residues outside the read, so it is completed with the germline J gene. This sequence joins TRBV29-1 and TRBJ2-5; D may be TRBD1 (5 bases). The CDR3 is made up of 15 amino acids. The ends were cut back, 4 bases at V and 5 bases at J, with 20 bases in the middle. Germline V gene data show CDR1 as SQVTM and CDR2 as ANQGSEA. The sequenced CDR3 bases are TGCAGCGTTGCACTCGGCCAGGGCATCTCGGAGACC. Translating gives CSVALGQGISET. The full-length CDR3 reads as CSVALGQGISETQYF. Complete variable domain (other parts from reference TRBV29-1 and TRBJ2-5): SAVISQKPSRDICQRGTSLTIQCQVDSQVTMMFWYRQQPGQSLTLIATANQGSEATYESGFVIDKFPISRPNLTFSTLTVSNMSPEDSSIYLCSVALGQGISETQYFGPGTRLLVL.

On this clone itself: The read terminates 3 residues before the CDR3 end, so the remaining end is supplied by the germline J gene. V gene TRBV7-7 combines with J gene TRBJ1-4, with D possibly matching TRBD1 (5 bases). CDR1 is SSHAT and CDR2 is FNYEAQ in the germline V gene (reference sequence). The CDR3 is 18 amino acids. V lost 4 bases, J lost 3 bases, and 21 bases lay in between. CDR3 region: CASSSPSGGLVANEKLFF. The CDR3 bases that were read are TGTGCCAGCAGCTCACCCTCCGGGGGTCTTGTTGCTAATGAAAAA.

About this clone itself: The CDR3 end is not reached by the read, which stops 3 residues before it; the germline J gene fills it in. J is TRBJ2-6 and V is TRBV6-1; D is uncertain. Germline CDR1 MNHNS, CDR2 SASEGT. The V and J ends lost 1 base and 1 base respectively, with 11 bases between them. This CDR3 is 17 amino acids long. The sequenced CDR3 bases are TGTGCCAGCAGTGAAGTCCCTACCCATTCTGGGGCCAACGTC. Residues: CASSEVPTHSGANV. The entire CDR3 sequence reads CASSEVPTHSGANVLTF.

Note on this clone: The read is 3 residues too short to cover the CDR3 end, so that end is filled in from the germline J gene. The chain employs TRBV14 and TRBJ1-4, with D unresolved. V was trimmed by 2 bases and J by 1 base, leaving 8 bases between them. CDR1 is SGHDN, CDR2 FVKESK, per germline. This CDR3 region has 15 residues. The CDR3 DNA, read in part, is TGTGCCAGCAGCCAATCACATCTAACTAATGAAAAA. Its protein is CASSQSHLTNEK. The complete CDR3 reads CASSQSHLTNEKLFF.

CDR3 DNA (partial): TGTGCCAGTAGTGGTTTCCGGGACAGCTTTAACTATGGC. This sequence encodes CASSGFRDSFNYG. The entire CDR3 protein reads CASSGFRDSFNYGYTF. The chain recombines TRBV19 with TRBJ1-2, with 7 positions matching TRBD1. The DNA ends 3 residues before the CDR3 does, and the rest of the CDR3 is filled in from the germline J gene. This CDR3 is 16 amino acids long. The germline V gene has CDR1 LNHDA and CDR2 SQIVND (reference sequence). V lost 5 bases, J lost 1 base, and 10 bases stayed unmatched.

As for this clone: Read sequence stops 3 residues before the CDR3 end, and the germline J gene provides the missing end. The rearrangement uses TRBV2 and TRBJ2-3, with 11 positions matching TRBD2. This CDR3 region has 15 residues. CDR1 is SNHLY, CDR2 FYNNEI, per germline. V lost 8 bases to trimming and J lost 1 base; unmatched junction nucleotides: 5. CDR3 sequence: CASSKGLAGTDTQYF. CDR3 DNA (partial): TGTGCCAGCTCAAAGGGACTAGCGGGCACAGATACG.

CDR3: CASSIGGGWAGYTF. The covered CDR3 bases are TGTGCCAGTAGTATAGGGGGGGGTTGGGCCGGC. The chain employs TRBV19 and TRBJ1-2; weak D call: TRBD1 (5 bases). The CDR3 end falls 3 residues outside the read, so it is completed with the germline J gene. The CDR3 is made up of 14 amino acids. Germline lookup yields CDR1 LNHDA and CDR2 SQIVND (reference sequence).

To note about this clone: The read ends 3 residues shy of where the CDR3 ends; the end is completed using the germline J gene. This chain joins TRBV2 and TRBJ2-3, with a tentative D call TRBD2 (6 bases). Germline V CDR1 and CDR2: SNHLY, FYNNEI. This CDR3 has 11 residues. V was cut by 7 bases and J by 6 bases, with 8 bases left in between. CDR3 DNA (partial): TGTGCCAGCATCGGAGGGGATACG. Amino acids: CASIGGDT. The CDR3, in full, reads CASIGGDTQYF.

As to this clone: The read comes to an end 3 residues before the CDR3 does, leaving the germline J gene to fill in the end. J is TRBJ2-5 and V is TRBV20-1; D is unclear. CDR3 length: 15 residues. Germline V gene data show CDR1 as DFQATT and CDR2 as SNEGSKA (reference sequence). V was pared by 0 bases and J by 1 base, with 12 bases between. CDR3 protein: CSARDLAIPQETQYF. The sequenced CDR3 bases are TGCAGTGCTAGAGATCTGGCCATCCCCCAAGAGACC.

Turning to this clone: The CDR3 end falls 3 residues outside the read, so it is completed with the germline J gene. The rearrangement uses TRBV11-2 and TRBJ2-1; TRBD2 matches 8 bases. V was clipped by 7 bases and J by 2 bases; unmatched bases: 4. Germline loops: CDR1 SGHAT, CDR2 FQNNGV. The CDR3 extends over 14 amino acids. The DNA read from the CDR3 is TGTGCCAGCATCGGGAGGGGGACCTACAATGAG. This sequence encodes CASIGRGTYNE. The whole CDR3 reads CASIGRGTYNEQFF. Full variable domain (outside the CDR3, taken from reference TRBV11-2 and TRBJ2-1): EAGVAQSPRYKIIEKRQSVAFWCNPISGHATLYWYQQILGQGPKLLIQFQNNGVVDDSQLPKDRFSAERLKGVDSTLKIQPAKLEDSAVYLCASIGRGTYNEQFFGPGTRLTVL.

On this clone itself: Read sequence stops 3 residues before the CDR3 end, and the germline J gene provides the missing end. The chain couples TRBV2 to TRBJ1-2, with 9 bases matching TRBD1. Trimming removed 7 bases from V and 5 bases from J; junction bases left unmatched: 2. CDR3 length equals 12 residues. Germline V gives CDR1 SNHLY, CDR2 FYNNEI. CDR3 region: CASMDRGYGYTF. The sequenced part of the CDR3 DNA is TGTGCCAGCATGGACAGGGGATATGGC.

The CDR3 loop reads CAWSATGNTEAFF. The CDR3 DNA, read in part, is TGTGCCTGGAGTGCAACAGGGAACACTGAA. The chain carries TRBV30 and TRBJ1-1, with D tentatively TRBD1 (5 bases). The missing CDR3 end, 3 residues past where the read stops, is filled in from the germline J gene. The CDR3 length is 13 residues. V lost 1 base and J 1 base, leaving 7 bases between the germline ends. Germline V CDR1 and CDR2: GTSNPN, SVGIG (reference sequence).

Comment on this clone: The observed sequence ends 3 residues before the CDR3 terminus, with the missing tail filled in from the germline J gene. V and J are TRBV29-1 and TRBJ1-1; TRBD1 is a possible D gene (6 bases). Germline CDR1 and CDR2: SQVTM and ANQGSEA. This CDR3 spans 15 amino acids. The CDR3 sequence: CTVWDIGVKNTEAFF. The CDR3 bases that were read are TGCACAGTGTGGGACATAGGTGTGAAGAACACTGAA.

Concerning this clone: Coverage ceases 3 residues before the CDR3 finishes, and the germline J gene fills in the end. V gene TRBV2 combines with J gene TRBJ1-2, with D possibly matching TRBD1 (6 bases). This CDR3 region has 12 residues. Germline loops: CDR1 SNHLY, CDR2 FYNNEI. Partial CDR3 DNA: TGTGCCAGTCCAGGGGTGGGGTTGAGC. It codes for CASPGVGLS. The full CDR3 protein reads CASPGVGLSYTF.

As concerns this clone: The read terminates 3 residues before the CDR3 end, so the remaining end is supplied by the germline J gene. This chain uses TRBV7-2 with TRBJ2-2, with D perhaps TRBD1 (6 bases). V shed 0 bases and J shed 7 bases, with 6 bases lying between them. Germline loops: CDR1 SGHTA, CDR2 FQGNSA. There are 13 residues in the CDR3. CDR3 protein: CASSLAGGGELFF. CDR3 DNA, as far as it was read: TGTGCCAGCAGCTTAGCAGGGGGCGGGGAG. Full variable domain (remainder filled in from reference TRBV7-2 and TRBJ2-2): GAGVSQSPSNKVTEKGKDVELRCDPISGHTALYWYRQSLGQGLEFLIYFQGNSAPDKSGLPSDRFSAERTGGSVSTLTIQRTQQEDSAVYLCASSLAGGGELFFGEGSRLTVL.

Here the CDR3 reads CASSMGGYEQYF. The sequenced CDR3 bases are TGTGCCAGTAGTATGGGGGGTTACGAG. The chain links TRBV19 to TRBJ2-7, with D tentatively TRBD2 (6 bases). The read terminates 3 residues ahead of where the CDR3 ends, so the germline J gene completes it. V gave up 3 bases and J gave up 4 bases, with 7 bases separating them. In germline, CDR1 is LNHDA, CDR2 SQIVND (reference sequence). The CDR3 totals 12 residues.

Turning to this clone: The read ends 3 residues early relative to the CDR3; the germline J gene fills the gap. This chain connects TRBV2 to TRBJ2-1; 12 bases align to TRBD2. Germline V gene data show CDR1 as SNHLY and CDR2 as FYNNEI. The length of the CDR3 is 17 residues. Trimming at V came to 10 bases and at J to 5 bases, leaving 15 bases not matched to a gene. The sequenced part of the CDR3 DNA is TGTGCCACCCAGGGGGAGACTAGCGGGAGCGGGGACAATGAG. Translation: CATQGETSGSGDNE. The full CDR3 protein reads CATQGETSGSGDNEQFF.

With regard to this clone: The read is 3 residues too short to cover the CDR3 end, so that end is filled in from the germline J gene. J is TRBJ2-7 and V is TRBV19, with D maybe TRBD2 (6 bases). The V end lost 3 bases, the J end lost 3 bases, and 12 bases lay between the germline ends. Per germline, CDR1 LNHDA and CDR2 SQIVND (reference sequence). This CDR3 is built from 14 residues. Incomplete CDR3 DNA: TGTGCCAGTAGTATGGCGGGGAACGACTACGAG. It yields the protein CASSMAGNDYE. The whole CDR3 protein is CASSMAGNDYEQYF.

Remarks on this clone: The CDR3 end is not reached by the read, which stops 3 residues before it; the germline J gene fills it in. The chain carries TRBV2 and TRBJ2-7; 7 bases map to TRBD1. The germline CDR1 and CDR2 sequences are SNHLY and FYNNEI. V was pared by 7 bases and J by 4 bases, with 7 bases of the junction left unmatched. This CDR3 has 13 residues. CDR3 DNA (partial): TGTGCCAGCAAGACCGGGACAGATTACGAG. Its protein is CASKTGTDYE. The complete CDR3 reads CASKTGTDYEQYF.

Comment on this clone: With the read ending 3 residues before the CDR3 end, the germline J gene is used to fill in that end. This sequence joins TRBV19 and TRBJ2-7; 8 positions agree with TRBD2. Trimming at V came to 5 bases and at J to 3 bases, leaving 9 bases not matched to a gene. In germline, CDR1 is LNHDA, CDR2 SQIVND (reference sequence). This CDR3 comprises 15 residues. The CDR3 is CASSDAGGVGYEQYF. Incomplete CDR3 DNA: TGTGCCAGTAGTGATGCGGGAGGTGTGGGCTACGAG.

On this clone itself: The read terminates 3 residues before the CDR3 end, so the remaining end is supplied by the germline J gene. This sequence joins TRBV11-2 and TRBJ1-1, with a weak D call TRBD1 (5 bases). The CDR3 has 12 residues. Trimming left V 6 bases short and J 7 bases short, with 12 bases between. Germline CDR1 reads SGHAT; CDR2 reads FQNNGV. The CDR3 reads CASSSMTDEAFF. The covered CDR3 bases are TGTGCCAGCAGTTCGATGACAGATGAA. The full variable domain, with the rest looked up from reference TRBV11-2 and TRBJ1-1, is EAGVAQSPRYKIIEKRQSVAFWCNPISGHATLYWYQQILGQGPKLLIQFQNNGVVDDSQLPKDRFSAERLKGVDSTLKIQPAKLEDSAVYLCASSSMTDEAFFGQGTRLTVV.